This TCR beta chain was identified in a study of blood T cell repertoires in COVID-19. Study overall: Samples came from the United States, Italy and Spain, spanning acute and convalescent COVID-19. Sources were T cells, B-cell-depleted T cells, or PBMCs; the material itself was cDNA or gDNA.

Original processing notes: Reference gene primers were amplified, and this amplification served to estimate nucleated cell counts. Assay: immunoSEQ multiplex PCR; the TCRdb copy retains only in-frame clones and omits some. V, J and clone size are those of that table, while D and trimming were read from the DNA. The sample shows around 100,000 clones, 70% to 90% of them seen only once. Germline V CDR1 and CDR2: KGHSH, LQKENI. The CDR3 contains 15 residues. V lost 3 bases, J lost 3 bases, and 5 bases stayed unmatched. The chain is built from TRBV18 and TRBJ2-5; 9 bases fit TRBD1. This receptor was identified in a human donor in a cohort sampled during active COVID-19. The sample was peripheral blood. CDR3 nucleotide sequence: TGTGCCAGCTCACCTCTGGACAGGGGAGAAGAGACCCAGTACTTC. Translating gives CASSPLDRGEETQYF.